These 5 T cell receptor beta chains share one sample of origin, sequenced in a study of Graves' ophthalmopathy and Graves' hyperthyroidism. Amplification targeted the TCR beta CDR3 regions, with RNA transcripts as the source material. HTBI primers were used in a first-round RT-PCR, which preceded a second-round multiplex PCR. TCRdb re-called the multiplex PCR reads with MiXCR, one entry per CDR3 protein. The sample carries about 1.1 million distinct CDR3 sequences, around a third recorded once. Sequenced sample: peripheral blood or thyroid tissue (not recorded which). These receptors came from an adult man with Graves' hyperthyroidism.

V is TRBV5-4 and J is TRBJ1-4, with 7 positions matching TRBD1. The ends lost 4 bases at V and 14 bases at J; junction bases unmatched: 11. Per the germline V gene, CDR1 is SGHNT and CDR2 is YYREEE (reference sequence). The CDR3 extends over 13 amino acids. CDR3 in amino acids: CASSPSSGGQLFF. The CDR3 bases are TGTGCCAGCAGCCCATCTAGCGGGGGACAGCTGTTTTTT.

The V gene is TRBV7-9, the J gene TRBJ2-7, with a weak D call TRBD2 (6 bases). V lost 3 bases to trimming and J lost 9 bases, with 12 bases between them. The CDR3 contains 12 residues. CDR1 SEHNR and CDR2 FQNEAQ come from the germline V gene (reference sequence). DNA of the CDR3: TGTGCCAGCAGCTTGGGGACTGTAGGGCAGTACTTC. It encodes CASSLGTVGQYF.

This clonotype was recorded at least ten times. This chain connects TRBV12-3 or TRBV12-4 to TRBJ2-7; no clear D. The CDR3 totals 14 residues. V gave up 6 bases and J gave up 0 bases, with 12 bases separating them. The CDR3 nucleotides read TGTGCCAGCAGCCCGACCCCTTCCTCCTACGAGCAGTACTTC. As protein: CASSPTPSSYEQYF.

This clonotype was recorded at least ten times. CDR3 region: CASSPTPGNTIYF. The CDR3 DNA follows: TGTGCCAGCAGCCCAACCCCTGGAAACACCATATATTTT. The V and J genes are TRBV7-9 and TRBJ1-3; D is unresolved. Germline V lookup: CDR1 SEHNR, CDR2 FQNEAQ (reference sequence). The length of the CDR3 is 13 residues. Deletions cut 5 bases from V and 2 bases from J, with 7 bases between.

This clonotype was seen ten or more times. The rearrangement joins TRBV11-2 to TRBJ2-5, with unresolved D. The CDR3 is 12 amino acids. Germline V gene lookup returns CDR1 SGHAT and CDR2 FQNNGV. The ends were cut back, 8 bases at V and 2 bases at J, with 9 bases in the middle. CDR3 in DNA: TGTGCCAGCCGAAGAATTCAAGAGACCCAGTACTTC. This sequence encodes CASRRIQETQYF.